Below are 5 T cell receptor beta chains sequenced from a single sample in a study of PD-1 blockade in classical Hodgkin lymphoma. Clones were sequenced by immunoSEQ multiplex PCR, and TCRdb holds only the in-frame ones, with some missing. Of some 21,000 clones in the sample, 85% to 90% were seen once. Time point defined: newly diagnosed, previously untreated cHL patient sample. After PBMCs were thawed, their CD8+ T cells were isolated by magnetic negative selection. The sequencing input was CD8+ T cells from blood. These TCRs come from a human donor with classical Hodgkin lymphoma.

This clone was seen only once. The V gene is TRBV10-3, the J gene TRBJ2-2; D ambiguous. This CDR3 region has 14 residues. V lost 3 bases, J lost 2 bases, and 7 bases lay in between. Germline CDR1 and CDR2: ENHRY and SYGVKD. The CDR3 nucleotides are TGTGCCATCAGTGATTCCAGTAACACCGGGGAGCTGTTTTTT. Its translation is CAISDSSNTGELFF.

This chain uses TRBV5-6 with TRBJ2-2, with 7 bases lining up with TRBD2. The V segment lost 2 bases and the J segment 4 bases; nucleotides outside the gene matches: 5. CDR3 size: 15 residues. Germline V gives CDR1 SGHDT, CDR2 YYEEEE. The CDR3: CASSFRGDGTGELFF. For the CDR3, the DNA is TGTGCCAGCAGCTTCCGGGGGGACGGCACCGGGGAGCTGTTTTTT.

V is TRBV4-1 and J is TRBJ2-1; 12 nucleotides align to TRBD2. The CDR3 contains 14 residues. The junction had 4 bases not matched to a gene; V was cut back by 6 bases and J by 7 bases. In germline, CDR1 is MGHRA, CDR2 YSYEKL. CDR3 sequence: CASRLAGGVNEQFF. In nucleotides, the CDR3 is TGCGCCAGCAGACTAGCGGGGGGTGTGAATGAGCAGTTCTTC.

The chain links TRBV2 to TRBJ2-3, with D possibly being TRBD1 (5 bases). Germline CDR1 is SNHLY and CDR2 is FYNNEI. V dropped 8 bases and J dropped 2 bases, with 17 bases sitting between them. The CDR3 spans 15 residues. The CDR3 DNA sequence: TGTGCCAGCCAAGCCGACGGACATTTCACAGATACGCAGTATTTT. Its protein product is CASQADGHFTDTQYF.

V is TRBV9 and J is TRBJ2-5; the match to TRBD2 covers 9 bases. V shed 4 bases, J shed 5 bases, and the junction held 6 bases outside the gene matches. Per germline, CDR1 SGDLS and CDR2 YYNGEE. The CDR3 is made up of 14 amino acids. CDR3 protein: CASSPVAGVETQYF. In DNA, the CDR3 is TGTGCCAGCAGCCCAGTAGCGGGAGTGGAGACCCAGTACTTC.